These 26 T cell receptor beta chains came from one sample sequenced in a study of cytomegalovirus exposure and HLA in healthy donors. Researchers ran the PCR with 60 Vbeta and 13 Jbeta primers. TCRdb's copy holds only in-frame clones and misses some; the assay was immunoSEQ multiplex PCR. The sample includes over 100,000 clones, about 8.5% of them seen just once. Material: PBMCs. The origin of the receptors is a man in his forties or fifties in good health and CMV-seronegative.

The V and J genes are TRBV4-3 and TRBJ2-2; weak D call: TRBD1 (5 bases). Germline values: CDR1 LGHNA, CDR2 YSLEER. V was clipped by 4 bases and J by 5 bases, with 14 bases between them. The CDR3 is 15 amino acids. The CDR3 loop reads CASSPIRGGTGELFF. Written as DNA, the CDR3 is TGCGCCAGCAGCCCGATTAGGGGTGGTACCGGGGAGCTGTTTTTT.

Only a few counts were recorded for this clone. The J gene is TRBJ1-1, the V gene TRBV5-1, with 9 positions matching TRBD1. CDR1 and CDR2 from the germline V gene are SGHRS and YFSETQ. Losses at the gene ends were 0 bases for V and 3 bases for J; bases not matched to a gene: 6. The CDR3 totals 16 residues. DNA for the CDR3: TGCGCCAGCAGCTTGGCCAAACAGGGGGCTTACACTGAAGCTTTCTTT. Translated: CASSLAKQGAYTEAFF. The whole variable domain, remainder taken from reference TRBV5-1 and TRBJ1-1, is KAGVTQTPRYLIKTRGQQVTLSCSPISGHRSVSWYQQTPGQGLQFLFEYFSETQRNKGNFPGRFSGRQFSNSRSEMNVSTLELGDSALYLCASSLAKQGAYTEAFFGQGTRLTVV.

This rearrangement joins TRBV6-5 to TRBJ2-7; maybe TRBD1 (5 bases). The germline V gene has CDR1 MNHEY and CDR2 SVGAGI. The V end lost 0 bases, the J end lost 5 bases, and 11 bases lay between the germline ends. The CDR3 spans 14 residues. The CDR3 DNA reads as TGTGCCAGCAGTTACTCAACAGGTGGGAACGAGCAGTACTTC. It translates to CASSYSTGGNEQYF.

This clone has more than one count but fewer than ten. The chain recombines TRBV15 with TRBJ2-5; D is unclear. Germline V gives CDR1 LNHNV, CDR2 YYDKDF (reference sequence). The CDR3 spans 14 residues. V lost 0 bases and J lost 4, with 9 bases in between. The CDR3 DNA reads TGTGCCACCAGCAGAGATACCGCGCGAGAGACCCAGTACTTC. Translation gives CATSRDTARETQYF.

Only a few counts were recorded for this clone. J is TRBJ1-5 and V is TRBV7-8; a weak D match, TRBD1 (6 bases). CDR1 and CDR2 from the germline V gene are SGHVS and FQNEAQ. The length of the CDR3 is 13 residues. Trimming shortened V by 1 base and J by 7 bases, and 8 bases separated the two germline ends. The CDR3 bases are TGTGCCAGCAGCTTAGGAGACAGGCAGCCCCAGCATTTT. Its translation is CASSLGDRQPQHF.

This clone was seen only once. The chain employs TRBV27 and TRBJ2-7; D possibly corresponds to TRBD2 (5 bases). The V end was cut by 4 bases, the J end by 4 bases, with 14 bases between. Germline CDR1 MNHEY, CDR2 SMNVEV (reference sequence). This CDR3 spans 14 amino acids. CDR3 DNA sequence: TGTGCCAGCAGTTCAGGAGCGGAGGTTTACGAGCAGTACTTC. Residues: CASSSGAEVYEQYF.

This clone has a handful of counts. This chain uses TRBV10-3 with TRBJ1-5; TRBD1 matches 7 bases. Germline CDR1 and CDR2: ENHRY and SYGVKD. The ends lost 6 bases at V and 4 bases at J; junction bases unmatched: 6. The CDR3 totals 14 residues. The CDR3 here is CAISRDSSNQPQHF. As DNA, the CDR3 is TGTGCCATCAGCCGGGACAGTTCGAATCAGCCCCAGCATTTT.

This chain uses TRBV11-2 with TRBJ2-7, with D perhaps matching TRBD2 (6 bases). Germline lookup yields CDR1 SGHAT and CDR2 FQNNGV. The ends were cut back, 0 bases at V and 3 bases at J, with 21 bases in the middle. The CDR3 is 18 residues long. The DNA for the CDR3 is TGTGCCAGCAGCTTAGAATGGACTGGGACTGGTATAATCTACGAGCAGTACTTC. Translation gives CASSLEWTGTGIIYEQYF.

This clone has a handful of counts. This chain links TRBV19 with TRBJ1-1, with D maybe TRBD1 (6 bases). The V end lost 8 bases, the J end lost 4 bases, and 17 bases lay between the germline ends. Germline assignment: CDR1 LNHDA and CDR2 SQIVND (reference sequence). The CDR3 loop spans 14 amino acids. The CDR3 bases are TGTGCCAGTTCCCCCGGGGGGGGCATCACTGAAGCTTTCTTT. Encoded protein: CASSPGGGITEAFF.

This clone was counted between two and nine times. The rearrangement joins TRBV13 to TRBJ1-2, with 9 bases lining up with TRBD1. Germline values: CDR1 PRHDT, CDR2 FYEKMQ (reference sequence). The junction had 4 bases not matched to a gene; V was cut back by 5 bases and J by 6 bases. The CDR3 has 13 residues. The DNA of the CDR3 is TGTGCCAGCAGCCAACGGACAGGGGATGGCTACACCTTC. Its protein product is CASSQRTGDGYTF.

This clone has a handful of counts. The chain combines TRBV4-2 with TRBJ2-1; 8 bases align to TRBD2. Germline V gives CDR1 LGHNA, CDR2 YNFKEQ. The CDR3 is 18 residues long. With V trimmed by 2 bases and J by 1 base, 10 bases remained unmatched. CDR3 protein: CASSQLPPGGGSYNEQFF. As DNA, the CDR3 is TGTGCCAGCAGCCAACTCCCCCCAGGCGGGGGGTCCTACAATGAGCAGTTCTTC.

This clone was seen a few times. The genes are TRBV11-2 and TRBJ2-1; weak D call: TRBD1 (6 bases). V dropped 1 base and J dropped 0 bases, with 10 bases sitting between them. Germline CDR1 is SGHAT and CDR2 is FQNNGV. This CDR3 is built from 16 residues. CDR3: CASSLGTEGSYNEQFF. CDR3 in DNA: TGTGCCAGCAGCTTAGGGACAGAAGGCTCCTACAATGAGCAGTTCTTC.

The genes are TRBV27 and TRBJ2-1, with 7 bases identical to TRBD2. J was trimmed by 3 bases and V by 9 bases; bases with no gene match: 5. This CDR3 is 13 amino acids long. In germline, CDR1 is MNHEY, CDR2 SMNVEV (reference sequence). The CDR3 spells CAREGGLYNEQFF. The CDR3 region has the DNA TGTGCCAGGGAGGGAGGGCTCTACAATGAGCAGTTCTTC.

This clone was seen more than once but under ten times. The chain links TRBV30 to TRBJ1-5, with 10 nucleotides matching TRBD1. The CDR3 loop spans 14 amino acids. Looked up from germline, CDR1 is GTSNPN and CDR2 is SVGIG (reference sequence). The trim removed 5 bases at V and 2 bases at J, leaving 3 bases unmatched. CDR3 protein: CAWSGTGGNQPQHF. The CDR3 bases are TGTGCCTGGTCCGGGACAGGGGGCAATCAGCCCCAGCATTTT.

This clone was picked up a small number of times. The chain couples TRBV15 to TRBJ1-5; 7 bases are a match to TRBD1. The V segment lost 5 bases and the J segment 2 bases; nucleotides outside the gene matches: 12. Germline V gene sequence: CDR1 LNHNV, CDR2 YYDKDF (reference sequence). The CDR3 is made up of 17 amino acids. CDR3 residues: CATSLGLGGLGNQPQHF. Here the CDR3 DNA reads TGTGCCACCAGCCTTGGTCTAGGGGGCTTGGGCAATCAGCCCCAGCATTTT.

V is TRBV6-5 and J is TRBJ2-5; D might be TRBD2 (5 bases). V was shortened by 4 bases and J by 3 bases, with 12 bases between the two germline ends. CDR3 length equals 14 residues. CDR1 and CDR2 from the germline V gene are MNHEY and SVGAGI. This CDR3 is CASSSRTGKETQYF. In DNA, the CDR3 is TGTGCCAGCAGTTCGCGGACTGGAAAAGAGACCCAGTACTTC.

This clone has more than one count but fewer than ten. V usage is TRBV19 and J usage is TRBJ2-2; TRBD1 aligns across 7 bases. The CDR3 sequence is 13 residues long. Germline V CDR1 and CDR2: LNHDA, SQIVND (reference sequence). The trim removed 6 bases at V and 6 bases at J, leaving 4 bases unmatched. The CDR3 protein is CASSGTVAGELFF. In DNA, the CDR3 is TGTGCCAGTAGCGGGACAGTCGCCGGGGAGCTGTTTTTT.

V is TRBV4-1 and J is TRBJ1-1; D perhaps matches TRBD1 (6 bases). In germline, CDR1 is MGHRA, CDR2 YSYEKL. The CDR3 extends over 14 amino acids. V was clipped by 1 base and J by 10 bases, with 16 bases between them. The CDR3 protein is CASSQVQGEVSAFF. In DNA form, the CDR3 reads TGCGCCAGCAGCCAAGTACAGGGAGAGGTATCAGCTTTCTTT.

There are a few counts of this clone. The chain recombines TRBV10-2 with TRBJ2-7; 12 positions match TRBD2. The CDR3 is 14 residues long. Germline-derived CDR1 and CDR2 are WSHSY and SAAADI. Trimming removed 8 bases from V and 0 bases from J; junction bases left unmatched: 2. The CDR3 loop is CASGLAGSSYEQYF. The CDR3 nucleotides read TGCGCCAGCGGACTAGCGGGGAGCTCCTACGAGCAGTACTTC.

This clone has just a few counts. V is TRBV7-3 and J is TRBJ2-5; TRBD1 aligns across 9 bases. The CDR3 is 15 residues long. Germline V CDR1 and CDR2: SGHTA, FQGTGA. V trimming: 6 bases; J trimming: 5 bases; junction bases outside the gene matches: 10. CDR3 region: CASREGGQGYETQYF. DNA for the CDR3: TGTGCCAGCAGGGAAGGGGGACAGGGTTATGAGACCCAGTACTTC.

J is TRBJ1-3 and V is TRBV28, with D perhaps matching TRBD1 (6 bases). The CDR3 covers 16 residues. Between the trimmed V and J ends, which lost 3 bases and 0 bases, there was a span of 12 bases. Germline V gene lookup returns CDR1 MDHEN and CDR2 SYDVKM. CDR3 sequence reads: CASSFRDRTSGNTIYF. CDR3 sequence (DNA): TGTGCCAGCAGTTTTCGAGACAGGACCTCTGGAAACACCATATATTTT.

The chain has TRBV6-5 and TRBJ2-2; no clear D. Germline values: CDR1 MNHEY, CDR2 SVGAGI. The CDR3 covers 14 residues. Trimming left V 5 bases short and J 5 bases short, with 12 bases between. This chain's CDR3 is CASSTSLGTGELFF. DNA of the CDR3: TGTGCCAGCAGTACCTCTCTAGGAACCGGGGAGCTGTTTTTT.

The J gene is TRBJ2-5, the V gene TRBV6-4; TRBD1 aligns across 10 bases. Germline trimming cut 9 bases from V and 3 bases from J; bases unmatched to any gene: 1. Germline V lookup: CDR1 MRHNA, CDR2 SNTAGT. CDR3 length: 12 amino acids. The CDR3 coding sequence is TGTGCCAGTGGGACAGGGGAAGAGACCCAGTACTTC. The encoded protein is CASGTGEETQYF.

V usage is TRBV2 and J usage is TRBJ1-4; TRBD1 aligns across 11 bases. The junction had 3 bases not matched to a gene; V was cut back by 6 bases and J by 6 bases. This CDR3 region has 14 residues. Germline-derived CDR1 and CDR2 are SNHLY and FYNNEI. The CDR3 coding sequence is TGTGCCAGCAGACGGGACAGGGGGTATGAAAAACTGTTTTTT. Protein product: CASRRDRGYEKLFF.

The chain links TRBV4-2 to TRBJ2-3, with 12 bases that match TRBD2. Germline V gives CDR1 LGHNA, CDR2 YNFKEQ. Germline trimming cut 2 bases from V and 5 bases from J; bases unmatched to any gene: 5. The CDR3 covers 16 residues. The CDR3 region is CASSQSTSGGVDTQYF. The DNA of the CDR3 is TGTGCCAGCAGCCAATCGACTAGCGGGGGCGTAGATACGCAGTATTTT.

This sequence joins TRBV4-1 and TRBJ2-7, with D possibly being TRBD2 (5 bases). Trimming pared 4 bases from V and 1 base from J, leaving 8 bases between. The CDR3 has 13 amino acids. Germline CDR1 and CDR2: MGHRA and YSYEKL. The DNA of the CDR3 is TGCGCCAGCAGCCGATCGGGGTCCTACGAGCAGTACTTC. Its protein is CASSRSGSYEQYF.